A selection of T cell receptor beta chains follows, all from one sample in a study of control samples from healthy donors and cancer patients. Sequenced by immunoSEQ multiplex PCR; TCRdb stores in-frame clones only, minus some. Of under 450,000 clones listed, 75% to 95% are singletons. The source material was PBMCs. The receptors were sampled from a man in his forties with head and neck cancer. Both conserved end residues are part of each CDR3. The D gene is left open where the match is weak.

d_call: TRBD2
v_call: TRBV5-1
cdr3_length: 16
j_call: TRBJ2-2
cdr3_aa: CASSFSGSANTGELFF
cdr3_nt: TGCGCCAGCAGCTTTAGCGGGAGCGCGAACACCGGGGAGCTGTTTTTT

d_call: NA
v_call: TRBV7-9
cdr3_length: 13
j_call: TRBJ1-1
cdr3_aa: CASSLTVGPEAFF
cdr3_nt: TGTGCCAGCAGCCTGACAGTTGGTCCTGAAGCTTTCTTT

d_call: NA
v_call: TRBV28
cdr3_length: 16
j_call: TRBJ1-5
cdr3_aa: CASSLYRITSNQPQHF
cdr3_nt: TGTGCCAGCAGTTTATATAGGATCACTAGCAATCAGCCCCAGCATTTT

d_call: NA
v_call: TRBV9
cdr3_length: 10
j_call: TRBJ1-2
cdr3_aa: CASSGGGYTF
cdr3_nt: TGTGCCAGCAGCGGGGGCGGCTACACCTTC

d_call: NA
v_call: TRBV6-6
cdr3_length: 17
j_call: TRBJ2-3
cdr3_aa: CASSRGLRKSSTDTQYF
cdr3_nt: TGTGCCAGCAGTCGAGGACTGAGAAAGTCTAGCACAGATACGCAGTATTTT

d_call: NA
v_call: TRBV7-8
cdr3_length: 12
j_call: TRBJ2-2
cdr3_aa: CASSFSNGELFF
cdr3_nt: TGTGCCAGCAGCTTCAGTAACGGGGAGCTGTTTTTT

d_call: NA
v_call: TRBV30
cdr3_length: 14
j_call: TRBJ1-5
cdr3_aa: CAWSVWGGNQPQHF
cdr3_nt: TGTGCCTGGAGTGTCTGGGGTGGCAATCAGCCCCAGCATTTT

d_call: NA
v_call: TRBV9
cdr3_length: 16
j_call: TRBJ2-2
cdr3_aa: CASSVAQIPHTGELFF
cdr3_nt: TGTGCCAGCAGCGTAGCTCAGATCCCACACACCGGGGAGCTGTTTTTT

d_call: NA
v_call: TRBV24-1
cdr3_length: 15
j_call: TRBJ1-1
cdr3_aa: CATSDLFGGPPEAFF
cdr3_nt: TGTGCCACCAGTGATTTATTCGGAGGCCCACCTGAAGCTTTCTTT

d_call: NA
v_call: TRBV29-1
cdr3_length: 13
j_call: TRBJ2-5
cdr3_aa: CSVGHGSEETQYF
cdr3_nt: TGCAGCGTTGGTCACGGGAGCGAAGAGACCCAGTACTTC

d_call: TRBD1
v_call: TRBV5-4
cdr3_length: 14
j_call: TRBJ2-5
cdr3_aa: CASSGTGGQETQYF
cdr3_nt: TGTGCCAGCAGTGGTACAGGGGGCCAAGAGACCCAGTACTTC

d_call: TRBD2
v_call: TRBV5-5
cdr3_length: 15
j_call: TRBJ2-1
cdr3_aa: CASSLGLAGGYEQFF
cdr3_nt: TGTGCCAGCAGCTTGGGACTAGCGGGGGGTTATGAGCAGTTCTTC

d_call: NA
v_call: TRBV4-1
cdr3_length: 16
j_call: TRBJ2-7
cdr3_aa: CASSHPSGTYSYEQYF
cdr3_nt: TGCGCCAGCAGTCATCCCTCCGGGACTTACTCCTACGAGCAGTACTTC

d_call: TRBD2
v_call: TRBV18
cdr3_length: 13
j_call: TRBJ2-5
cdr3_aa: CASSPAGEETQYF
cdr3_nt: TGTGCCAGCTCACCGGCGGGAGAAGAGACCCAGTACTTC

d_call: TRBD1
v_call: TRBV5-4
cdr3_length: 17
j_call: TRBJ2-1
cdr3_aa: CASSSHRDRGNYNEQFF
cdr3_nt: TGTGCCAGCAGCTCCCATAGGGACAGGGGAAACTACAATGAGCAGTTCTTC

d_call: NA
v_call: TRBV6-5
cdr3_length: 12
j_call: TRBJ2-7
cdr3_aa: CASKDRAYEQYF
cdr3_nt: TGTGCCAGCAAAGACAGAGCCTACGAGCAGTACTTC

d_call: TRBD1
v_call: TRBV6-5
cdr3_length: 15
j_call: TRBJ2-7
cdr3_aa: CASSYGDRFPYEQYF
cdr3_nt: TGTGCCAGCAGTTACGGGGACAGGTTTCCCTACGAGCAGTACTTC

d_call: NA
v_call: TRBV30
cdr3_length: 13
j_call: TRBJ2-3
cdr3_aa: CAWDMERTDTQYF
cdr3_nt: TGTGCCTGGGACATGGAAAGAACAGATACGCAGTATTTT